This TCR beta chain was sequenced in a study of CD8 T cells in ankylosing spondylitis. The authors made TCR beta libraries by quantitative 5'-RACE with molecular barcodes. TCRdb called the 5' RACE reads again in MiXCR, with one record for every CDR3 protein. The data show around 220,000 distinct CDR3 sequences, under 12% seen once. Per the germline V gene, CDR1 is MNHEY and CDR2 is SVGEGT. Trimming took off 9 bases at V and 5 bases at J, with 18 bases between the two ends. CDR3 size: 14 residues. As to this clonotype: No antigen is known for it. A much larger clone differs from this one at a single base, so this may be a read error.

Study results and caveats: Within ankylosing spondylitis blood, a TCR beta motif made up of seven to nine highly homologous variants appeared to be characteristic. According to the report, clones linked to the disease were significantly enriched in matched synovial fluid samples taken from ankylosing spondylitis patients.

This TCR derives from a male donor with ankylosing spondylitis or in good health (not recorded which). Sequenced material: blood, either unsorted or a sorted T cell fraction (not recorded which). The V gene is TRBV6-2 or TRBV6-3, the J gene TRBJ2-3, with D perhaps given as TRBD1 or TRBD2 (5 bases each). The CDR3 sequence is CARNEGTRVDTQYF. CDR3 nucleotide sequence: TGTGCCAGGAATGAGGGGACCCGGGTAGATACGCAGTATTTT.